This passage covers 25 T cell receptor beta chains from one sample sequenced in a study of blood T cell repertoires in COVID-19. This table comes from immunoSEQ multiplex PCR, and its TCRdb copy is limited to in-frame clones, with some not included. Among roughly 290,000 clones listed, around 86% were seen once. The sample was PBMCs or T cells enriched from blood (not recorded which). The receptors originated from a woman aged 40 to 49 who had recovered from COVID-19.

The CDR3 protein is CASNGPSRGELFF. The CDR3 bases are TGTGCCAGCAACGGGCCTAGCAGGGGGGAGCTGTTTTTT. The rearrangement joins TRBV21-1 to TRBJ2-2; the DNA was not compared with TRBD2, the D call given in the table. TRBV21-1 is a pseudogene segment. The CDR3 runs 13 residues.

J is TRBJ1-4 and V is TRBV5-4; D possibly corresponds to TRBD1 (5 bases). Trimming took off 2 bases at V and 4 bases at J, with 15 bases between the two ends. The CDR3 runs 16 residues. Germline lookup yields CDR1 SGHNT and CDR2 YYREEE (reference sequence). The CDR3 reads CASSFNQGHGNEKLFF. The CDR3 region has the DNA TGTGCCAGCAGCTTTAATCAGGGTCATGGTAATGAAAAACTGTTTTTT.

The chain recombines TRBV7-6 with TRBJ2-7, with D maybe TRBD1 (6 bases). The V gene lost 5 bases and the J gene lost 3 bases, with 11 bases spanning the gap. The CDR3 totals 13 residues. CDR1 is SGHVS, CDR2 FNYEAQ, per germline. The CDR3 DNA reads as TGTGCCAGCAGCCCGTCACAGGGCTACGAGCAGTACTTC. Translation: CASSPSQGYEQYF.

This clone occurred once. The chain employs TRBV6-5 and TRBJ1-1; 8 positions match TRBD1. CDR3 length: 13 amino acids. CDR1 MNHEY and CDR2 SVGAGI come from the germline V gene. Trimming took 7 bases from V and 5 from J; bases not matched to a gene: 6. The DNA for the CDR3 is TGTGCCAGCAAAAACAGGGGGGCAACTGAAGCTTTCTTT. Translated: CASKNRGATEAFF.

The chain links TRBV2 to TRBJ1-6; 8 bases are shared with TRBD1. CDR3 size: 13 residues. Trimming took 10 bases from V and 8 from J; bases not matched to a gene: 7. The germline CDR1 and CDR2 sequences are SNHLY and FYNNEI. CDR3 protein: CAIGQGGDSPLHF. The CDR3 coding sequence is TGTGCCATTGGACAGGGAGGGGATTCACCCCTCCACTTT.

V usage is TRBV18 and J usage is TRBJ1-6; 10 positions agree with TRBD1. Germline V gene lookup returns CDR1 KGHSH and CDR2 LQKENI. The V gene end was trimmed by 5 bases and the J gene end by 8 bases; junction bases not matched to a gene: 6. The CDR3 runs to 15 residues. CDR3 region: CASSSSGTGDSPLHF. The CDR3 nucleotides read TGTGCCAGCTCATCCTCCGGGACAGGGGATTCACCCCTCCACTTT.

This rearrangement joins TRBV6-1 to TRBJ2-7, with 7 bases matching TRBD2. Germline values: CDR1 MNHNS, CDR2 SASEGT. This CDR3 is 16 amino acids long. Trimming removed 2 bases from V and 2 bases from J; junction bases left unmatched: 9. The CDR3 nucleotides are TGTGCCAGCAGTGAATTCTCTGGGAGGGCCGCCTACGAGCAGTACTTC. Its translation: CASSEFSGRAAYEQYF.

This clone was counted a few times. V is TRBV5-4 and J is TRBJ2-5, with TRBD2 matching over 8 bases. V shed 1 base, J shed 5 bases, and the junction held 4 bases outside the gene matches. Germline CDR1 SGHNT, CDR2 YYREEE (reference sequence). CDR3 length: 14 residues. The CDR3 sequence is CASSLPLAGETQYF. CDR3 sequence (DNA): TGTGCCAGCAGCTTGCCCCTAGCGGGCGAGACCCAGTACTTC. Looking up the rest from reference TRBV5-4 and TRBJ2-5 gives the full variable domain: ETGVTQSPTHLIKTRGQQVTLRCSSQSGHNTVSWYQQALGQGPQFIFQYYREEENGRGNFPPRFSGLQFPNYSSELNVNALELDDSALYLCASSLPLAGETQYFGPGTRLLVL.

The chain combines TRBV5-4 with TRBJ2-1, with a tentative D call TRBD2 (5 bases). The CDR3 loop spans 13 amino acids. Germline V gene data show CDR1 as SGHNT and CDR2 as YYREEE (reference sequence). The germline V and J ends were trimmed by 7 bases and 8 bases, with 16 bases remaining between them. CDR3 sequence (DNA): TGTGCCAGCTCCCCCCCTAGCCGGTATGAGCAGTTCTTC. This translates into CASSPPSRYEQFF. The whole variable domain, remainder taken from reference TRBV5-4 and TRBJ2-1, is ETGVTQSPTHLIKTRGQQVTLRCSSQSGHNTVSWYQQALGQGPQFIFQYYREEENGRGNFPPRFSGLQFPNYSSELNVNALELDDSALYLCASSPPSRYEQFFGPGTRLTVL.

This clone was seen once. This chain links TRBV30 with TRBJ2-5; 7 bases fit TRBD2. This CDR3 is 13 amino acids long. CDR1 is GTSNPN, CDR2 SVGIG, per germline (reference sequence). With 3 bases clipped from V and 4 bases from J, the junction kept 5 bases outside the gene matches. CDR3 sequence reads: CAWRKIAGETQYF. The CDR3 region has the DNA TGTGCCTGGAGGAAGATAGCGGGAGAGACCCAGTACTTC.

The chain joins TRBV27 to TRBJ1-1; TRBD1 aligns across 7 bases. The ends lost 4 bases at V and 7 bases at J; junction bases unmatched: 6. The CDR3 sequence is 13 residues long. Germline loops: CDR1 MNHEY, CDR2 SMNVEV (reference sequence). The CDR3 DNA reads TGTGCCAGCAGTTCAAAATCAGGGGGTGAAGCTTTCTTT. It translates to CASSSKSGGEAFF.

This sequence joins TRBV10-3 and TRBJ2-2, with 11 bases identical to TRBD2. Germline loops: CDR1 ENHRY, CDR2 SYGVKD. Trimming at V came to 6 bases and at J to 7 bases, leaving 13 bases not matched to a gene. The CDR3 is 17 residues long. The CDR3 region has the DNA TGTGCCATCAGAGGTAGCGGGAGGGCCGGGCCAAACGGGGAGCTGTTTTTT. Translating it yields CAIRGSGRAGPNGELFF.

The V and J genes are TRBV25-1 and TRBJ1-2; 8 nucleotides match TRBD1. The CDR3 is 16 residues long. Germline V gene data show CDR1 as MGHDK and CDR2 as SYGVNS. V was pared by 3 bases and J by 5 bases, with 11 bases of the junction left unmatched. CDR3 DNA: TGTGCCAGCAGTGATTCAACCACAGGGGGAAGTTATGGCTACACCTTC. This gives the protein CASSDSTTGGSYGYTF.

The chain recombines TRBV6-5 with TRBJ1-6; D may be TRBD1 (5 bases). Trimming removed 4 bases at V and 7 bases at J, with 17 bases between. The CDR3 length is 16 residues. The V gene's germline CDR1 is MNHEY and CDR2 SVGAGI. The CDR3 nucleotides read TGTGCCAGCAGTTGGGGAGAGGGACTGCTCAATTCACCCCTCCACTTT. Translated: CASSWGEGLLNSPLHF.

The genes are TRBV27 and TRBJ1-6; 8 nucleotides align to TRBD1. The CDR3 consists of 16 residues. The J segment lost 3 bases and the V segment lost 5 bases, leaving 6 bases of the junction unmatched. Germline-derived CDR1 and CDR2 are MNHEY and SMNVEV (reference sequence). CDR3: CASSPLQGGYNSPLHF. The CDR3 DNA is TGTGCCAGCAGTCCGTTACAGGGGGGCTATAATTCACCCCTCCACTTT.

Here the CDR3 reads CAWSTGRDTQYF. The CDR3 DNA follows: TGTGCCTGGAGTACAGGGCGAGATACGCAGTATTTT. The gene calls are TRBV30 and TRBJ2-3, with D perhaps TRBD1 (6 bases). The CDR3 sequence is 12 residues long. From germline, CDR1 is GTSNPN and CDR2 SVGIG (reference sequence). Trimming took 2 bases from V and 5 from J, leaving 8 bases between them.

For this clone: The sample holds other DNA sequences that translate to the same CDR3. This sequence joins TRBV5-4 and TRBJ2-3; weak D call: TRBD1 (6 bases). This CDR3 comprises 15 residues. Germline V lookup: CDR1 SGHNT, CDR2 YYREEE (reference sequence). Between the trimmed V and J ends, which lost 0 bases and 0 bases, there was a span of 8 bases. The CDR3 spells CASSLGGPSTDTQYF. CDR3 sequence (DNA): TGTGCCAGCAGCTTGGGGGGGCCAAGCACAGATACGCAGTATTTT.

The rearrangement uses TRBV19 and TRBJ1-3; 7 bases fit TRBD1. There are 15 residues in the CDR3. Unmatched junction bases numbered 7, after V lost 8 bases and J lost 0 bases. Germline V gives CDR1 LNHDA, CDR2 SQIVND (reference sequence). The CDR3 sequence is CASQDRVNSGNTIYF. CDR3 nucleotides: TGTGCCAGTCAAGACAGGGTAAACTCTGGAAACACCATATATTTT.

This CDR3 is CASSEWSGELFF. The CDR3 DNA follows: TGTGCCAGCAGTGAGTGGTCCGGGGAGCTGTTTTTT. This rearrangement joins TRBV6-6 to TRBJ2-2, with D unclear. CDR3 length equals 12 residues. V was clipped by 5 bases and J by 6 bases, with 7 bases between them. Germline CDR1 MNHNY, CDR2 SVGAGI (reference sequence).

The V call is TRBV3-1 (or the pseudogene TRBV3-2), the J call TRBJ1-6, with D perhaps TRBD1 (6 bases). Trimming pared 2 bases from V and 10 bases from J, leaving 9 bases between. The CDR3 is 13 residues long. Germline V lookup: CDR1 LGHDT, CDR2 YNNKEL (reference sequence). In nucleotides, the CDR3 is TGTGCCAGCAGCCAAACAGGGTCCTCACCCCTCCACTTT. Protein sequence: CASSQTGSSPLHF.

The rearrangement joins TRBV4-1 to TRBJ2-5; D call uncertain. CDR3 length: 13 amino acids. Trimming stripped 1 base from V and 2 bases from J, with 5 bases between. Germline values: CDR1 MGHRA, CDR2 YSYEKL. CDR3 nucleotides: TGCGCCAGCAGCCAAGGTAGACAAGAGACCCAGTACTTC. Amino acid sequence: CASSQGRQETQYF.

This chain joins TRBV5-4 and TRBJ1-2, with 7 bases fitting TRBD1. Germline CDR1 and CDR2: SGHNT and YYREEE (reference sequence). This CDR3 is built from 15 residues. The V gene end was trimmed by 5 bases and the J gene end by 8 bases; junction bases not matched to a gene: 15. The CDR3 nucleotides read TGTGCCAGCAGTGATTCCCCGGGACAGCTACGAGGCTACACCTTC. It is translated as CASSDSPGQLRGYTF.

Comment on this clone: The sample has other DNA sequences that encode this CDR3 too. J is TRBJ2-7 and V is TRBV4-1; tentative D call: TRBD2 (5 bases). CDR3 size: 15 residues. The V and J ends lost 1 base and 0 bases respectively, with 10 bases between them. The germline V gene encodes CDR1 MGHRA and CDR2 YSYEKL. The CDR3 nucleotides are TGCGCCAGCAGCCAAGTGGGCCGGGGCTCCTACGAGCAGTACTTC. Translated, it gives CASSQVGRGSYEQYF.

This chain connects TRBV6-2 or TRBV6-3 to TRBJ2-7; 15 bases align to TRBD2. This CDR3 spans 17 amino acids. V trimming: 2 bases; J trimming: 3 bases; junction bases outside the gene matches: 5. Germline V gene sequence: CDR1 MNHEY, CDR2 SVGEGT. The CDR3 sequence: CASSYIGLAGGIYEQYF. The CDR3, as DNA: TGTGCCAGCAGTTACATTGGACTAGCGGGAGGGATCTACGAGCAGTACTTC.

J is TRBJ1-1 and V is TRBV15; D ambiguous. Germline V lookup: CDR1 LNHNV, CDR2 YYDKDF (reference sequence). Trimming removed 3 bases from V and 3 bases from J, with 11 bases in between. CDR3 length: 14 amino acids. CDR3 amino acids: CATSRGRQDTEAFF. Here the CDR3 DNA reads TGTGCCACCAGCAGGGGCAGGCAGGACACTGAAGCTTTCTTT. The full variable domain, with the rest looked up from reference TRBV15 and TRBJ1-1, is DAMVIQNPRYQVTQFGKPVTLSCSQTLNHNVMYWYQQKSSQAPKLLFHYYDKDFNNEADTPDNFQSRRPNTSFCFLDIRSPGLGDTAMYLCATSRGRQDTEAFFGQGTRLTVV.